This TCR beta chain appears in the sequencing data of a study of identical twins. Broader study findings: Because invariant MAIT and iNKT cells could be present, zero-insertion analyses could be partly confounded. Within beta out-of-frame sequences, the excess sharing observed between twins was weaker.

The germline V gene has CDR1 MNHEY and CDR2 SVGEGT. The CDR3 runs 13 residues. Trimming left V 4 bases short and J 1 base short, with 7 bases between. TCRdb redid the calling of the 5' RACE reads with MiXCR, one entry per CDR3 protein. Of 1.5 million to 2 million distinct CDR3 sequences listed, around 33% were seen once; the top ten hold approximately 0.25%. Notes on this clonotype: Antigen: not known.

Specimen: cord blood. The sequence was obtained from a newborn girl in good health. The chain recombines TRBV6-2 or TRBV6-3 with TRBJ1-1; D not certain. CDR3: CASSWAANTEAFF. CDR3 coding DNA: TGTGCCAGCAGTTGGGCAGCGAACACTGAAGCTTTCTTT.